This T cell receptor beta chain comes out of a study of blood T cells in healthy people across ages. Looking at the study overall: About one barcoded TCR beta cDNA was captured per two T cells. Study conclusions and caveats: Shifts in expanded clonotypes may have been confounded by donor CMV status, which was unknown. Diversity estimated from one million T cells was considered an underestimate.

The CDR3 totals 14 residues. A remark on this clonotype: Its matching antigen is unknown.

Combining a sample-barcoded 5' primer with a J-beta primer mix, a second PCR ran for roughly 6 to 12 cycles. Each cDNA molecule carried a tag from a template-switch adaptor that contained 12 random nucleotides. TCRdb reprocessed the 5' RACE reads via MiXCR and lists one record per CDR3 protein. The top ten clones hold about 0.72% of a sample with 1 million or so distinct CDR3 sequences, almost 25% of them seen once. These data were also reused for a study on T cells of mothers and their children.

This clonotype was sampled from a girl between 2 and 10 years old in good health. Sequencing was carried out using blood. The chain links TRBV21-1 to TRBJ2-1. TRBV21-1 is termed a pseudogene. CDR3 sequence (DNA): TGTGCCACCAAAGGTAATAACGCCAGGACTGAGCAGTTCTTC. Amino acids: CATKGNNARTEQFF.